This T cell receptor beta chain was observed in a study of sequential checkpoint blockade in melanoma. Background on the study: First-line arms were nivolumab then ipilimumab, or the reverse, randomized 1:1. Both treatment sequences were followed by maintenance nivolumab.

Treatment specified: randomized to nivolumab then ipilimumab (arm A) or the reverse (arm B). DNA-damaging chemotherapy had not been given to any patient beforehand. The V end was cut by 3 bases, the J end by 1 base, with 7 bases between. CDR1 and CDR2 (germline): MNHEY, SMNVEV (reference sequence). CDR3 length: 13 amino acids. TCRdb's table, derived via immunoSEQ multiplex PCR, lists solely in-frame clones and lacks some. The sample lists 15,000 to 20,000 clones, roughly 71% seen once, with over 10% in the top ten. This clone was detected only a few times. The V gene is TRBV27, the J gene TRBJ2-7; the D gene is possibly TRBD2 (5 bases). The receptor comes from a human donor with melanoma. The material sequenced was CD8+ T cells sorted from blood (inferred from file names), taken from a patient given nivolumab and ipilimumab in sequence. Written as DNA, the CDR3 is TGTGCCAGCAGTTTCGGGGAATCCTACGAGCAGTACTTC. This gives the protein CASSFGESYEQYF.